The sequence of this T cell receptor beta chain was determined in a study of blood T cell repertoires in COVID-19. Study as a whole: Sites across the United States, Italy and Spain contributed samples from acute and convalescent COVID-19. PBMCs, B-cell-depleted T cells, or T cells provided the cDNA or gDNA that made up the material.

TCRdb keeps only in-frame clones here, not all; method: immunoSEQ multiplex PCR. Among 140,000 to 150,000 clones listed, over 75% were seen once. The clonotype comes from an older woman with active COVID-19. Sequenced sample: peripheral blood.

CDR3: CASSPGTGGTDTQYF. The CDR3 region has the DNA TGTGCCAGCTCCCCCGGGACAGGGGGCACAGATACGCAGTATTTT. The rearrangement joins TRBV2 to TRBJ2-3; 10 bases line up with TRBD1. The CDR3 sequence is 15 residues long. The junction had 6 bases not matched to a gene; V was cut back by 8 bases and J by 1 base. Germline CDR1 is SNHLY and CDR2 is FYNNEI.